This is a list of T cell receptor beta chains from one sample in a study of blood T cell repertoires in COVID-19. Sequencing used immunoSEQ multiplex PCR; TCRdb keeps in-frame clones, though not all of them. The sample records hundreds of thousands of clones, 91% being singletons. Sequenced input: peripheral blood. All receptors derive from a woman between 18 and 29 years old who had recovered from COVID-19. Each CDR3 is given with its conserved first and last residue. The D gene is left open where the match is weak.

v_gene	d_gene	j_gene	CDR3nt	CDR3aa
TRBV19	TRBD1	TRBJ1-1	TGTGCCAGTAGTATGGGGACAGGGGGCTTGAACACTGAAGCTTTCTTT	CASSMGTGGLNTEAFF
TRBV11-3	TRBD2	TRBJ2-5	TGTGCCAGCAGCTTAGAAGGTGGACTAGCGGGAGGAAAGACCCAGTACTTC	CASSLEGGLAGGKTQYF
TRBV6-1	NA	TRBJ1-1	TGTGCCAGCAGTGAGGGGAGGATCACTGAAGCTTTCTTT	CASSEGRITEAFF
TRBV4-3	NA	TRBJ1-5	TGCGCCAGCAGCCAAAACCCAAGCGAGAGCAATCAGCCCCAGCATTTT	CASSQNPSESNQPQHF
TRBV18	NA	TRBJ1-1	TGTGCCAGCTCACCCCGAAGAGGAAGCACTGAAGCTTTCTTT	CASSPRRGSTEAFF
TRBV24-1	TRBD2	TRBJ2-1	TGTGCCACCAGTGACCGGACTAGCGGGAGTCTCGATGAGCAGTTCTTC	CATSDRTSGSLDEQFF
TRBV11-2	NA	TRBJ1-6	TGTGCCAGCAGCTTAGGACAGGACATCTCCTATAATTCACCCCTCCACTTT	CASSLGQDISYNSPLHF
TRBV20-1	TRBD1	TRBJ1-1	TGCAGTGCTAGTAGGACAGGGGGGGACACTGAAGCTTTCTTT	CSASRTGGDTEAFF
TRBV12-5	NA	TRBJ1-5	TGTGCTAGTGGTTGGGCCCTCAACACCAAACAGCCCCAGCATTTT	CASGWALNTKQPQHF
TRBV7-2	TRBD2	TRBJ2-2	TGTGCCAGCAGCTTAGGTCTTAGCGGGAGCGCCACCGGGGAGCTGTTTTTT	CASSLGLSGSATGELFF